These T cell receptor beta chains were read from a single sample in a study of cytomegalovirus exposure and HLA in healthy donors. Only in-frame clones appear in the TCRdb table, and some are missing; sequencing was by immunoSEQ multiplex PCR. This table has some 190,000 clones, 65% to 85% appearing once. The sequenced material came from PBMCs. The receptor source for this set is a woman between 18 and 29 years old in good health and CMV-seronegative. The CDR3 runs from the conserved cysteine through the conserved F or W. The D gene is left open where the match is weak. Size is stated for part of the rows, as once, few or many counts, or as a class when the clone is expanded.

d_gene	abundance	v_gene	j_gene	CDR3nt	CDR3aa
-	-	TRBV10-2	TRBJ1-2	TGCGCCAGCAGTGAGTTGGGAGGCGGCTACACCTTC	CASSELGGGYTF
-	-	TRBV29-1	TRBJ2-7	TGCAGCGTTGTCTCTTCCTACGAGCAGTACTTC	CSVVSSYEQYF
TRBD2	-	TRBV7-3	TRBJ2-5	TGTGCCAGCAGCTTTGGTGCTAGCGGGAGGACGGAGACCCAGTACTTC	CASSFGASGRTETQYF
TRBD1	-	TRBV4-3	TRBJ1-3	TGCGCCAGCAGCCAAGATGACAGGGAAGGGGACACCATATATTTT	CASSQDDREGDTIYF
TRBD2	-	TRBV2	TRBJ2-5	TGTGCCAGCAGTGAAGCTTTTGGGACTAGCTTAGAGACCCAGTACTTC	CASSEAFGTSLETQYF
TRBD1	few	TRBV29-1	TRBJ1-1	TGCAGCGTAATCTGGACAGGGAGGAACACTGAAGCTTTCTTT	CSVIWTGRNTEAFF
TRBD1	-	TRBV27	TRBJ2-7	TGTGCCAGCAGGAGGACAGGGAGTTATCACGAGCAGTACTTC	CASRRTGSYHEQYF
-	few	TRBV21-1	TRBJ2-7	TGTGCCAGCAGCAAAGCCTGGAGGGTCGGACAGGGGCCCTACGAGCAGTACTTC	CASSKAWRVGQGPYEQYF
-	-	TRBV21-1	TRBJ1-5	TGTGCCAGCAGCAAAGCGATTGGAACAGGGTGGAAGCCCCAGCATTTT	CASSKAIGTGWKPQHF
TRBD1	-	TRBV7-9	TRBJ1-2	TGTGCCAGCAGTATACCGGGACAGGGATTGAATGGCTACACCTTC	CASSIPGQGLNGYTF
-	-	TRBV21-1	TRBJ1-2	TGTGCCAGCAGGGCTGGACAGGGGAGTTATGGCTACACCTTC	CASRAGQGSYGYTF
-	-	TRBV7-6	TRBJ2-3	TGTGCCAGCAGCTTAGTAGCACAGCGGGGCACAGATACGCAGTATTTT	CASSLVAQRGTDTQYF
TRBD2	-	TRBV27	TRBJ2-1	TGTGCCAGCACTGGGACTAGCCATGAGCAGTTCTTC	CASTGTSHEQFF
-	-	TRBV6-5	TRBJ1-6	TGTGCCAGCAGTTACCAACAGGGAAGGTATTCACCCCTCCACTTT	CASSYQQGRYSPLHF
TRBD2	-	TRBV25-1	TRBJ2-7	TGTGCCAGCGGACTAGGAACTTACGAGCAGTACTTC	CASGLGTYEQYF
-	few	TRBV6-4	TRBJ2-2	TGTGCCAGCAGTATTAGCCAGGGGTCCACCGGGGAGCTGTTTTTT	CASSISQGSTGELFF
-	-	TRBV30	TRBJ1-1	TGTGCCTGGAGTGTACCGGGTCGGCGGCAGTCGAACACTGAAGCTTTCTTT	CAWSVPGRRQSNTEAFF
-	once	TRBV28	TRBJ1-3	TGTGCCAGCCGGGAGGGGGACCGAGGCACCATATATTTT	CASREGDRGTIYF
TRBD1	-	TRBV5-6	TRBJ1-5	TGTGCCAGCAGCTTGTGGACAGGGGGCAATCAGCCCCAGCATTTT	CASSLWTGGNQPQHF
-	-	TRBV19	TRBJ2-7	TGTGCCAGTAGTATAGGAGCCCGGGGCTCCTACGAGCAGTACTTC	CASSIGARGSYEQYF
-	-	TRBV28	TRBJ1-3	TGTGCCAGCAGTCGGTCTGGAAACACCATATATTTT	CASSRSGNTIYF
TRBD1	-	TRBV19	TRBJ1-2	TGTGCCAGTAGTAGACCTGGACAGGCGTCACACTATGGCTACACCTTC	CASSRPGQASHYGYTF
-	-	TRBV29-1	TRBJ2-1	TGCAGCGTTGAAGTGGGCGCGGAGGATGAGCAGTTCTTC	CSVEVGAEDEQFF
-	-	TRBV19	TRBJ2-5	TGTGCCAGTAGTATAGGAGGCGCAAACCAAGAGACCCAGTACTTC	CASSIGGANQETQYF
TRBD1	-	TRBV27	TRBJ2-7	TGTGCCAGCAGTCAATCCGGGACAGCCTTCGAGCAGTACTTC	CASSQSGTAFEQYF
-	few	TRBV15	TRBJ2-6	TGTGCCACCAGCAGAGCTCCCGGGAGCTCTGGGGCCAACGTCCTGACTTTC	CATSRAPGSSGANVLTF
TRBD2	once	TRBV15	TRBJ2-7	TGTGCCACCAGCAGCCGACCGGGGACTAGCTTCTACGAGCAGTACTTC	CATSSRPGTSFYEQYF
-	-	TRBV18	TRBJ1-2	TGTGCCAGCTCCCACAGTCAGGCCTATGGCTACACCTTC	CASSHSQAYGYTF
TRBD2	-	TRBV30	TRBJ2-2	TGTGCCCTTAGCGGGGGGCCCACCGGGGAGCTGTTTTTT	CALSGGPTGELFF
TRBD1	once	TRBV7-9	TRBJ2-1	TGTGCCAGCACCCGACAGGGGGCATACAATGAGCAGTTCTTC	CASTRQGAYNEQFF
TRBD2	-	TRBV27	TRBJ2-7	TGTGCCAGCAGCCCTTTAGAGGGACTAGCGGGTACCTACGAGCAGTACTTC	CASSPLEGLAGTYEQYF
TRBD1	-	TRBV9	TRBJ2-7	TGTGCCAGCAGCGCAGGGGGTTCTGACGAGCAGTACTTC	CASSAGGSDEQYF
-	once	TRBV7-3	TRBJ1-6	TGTGCCAGCAGCCAAGGGGGGGTTGCTTCACCCCTCCACTTT	CASSQGGVASPLHF
TRBD1	-	TRBV5-1	TRBJ2-7	TGCGCCAGCAGCATATGGGACAGGCCCCCCTACGAGCAGTACTTC	CASSIWDRPPYEQYF
TRBD1	-	TRBV9	TRBJ1-5	TGTGCCAGCAGCCCGGCGGACAGGGTGGATCAGCCCCAGCATTTT	CASSPADRVDQPQHF
-	-	TRBV4-2	TRBJ2-2	TGTGCCAGCAGCCCTACAGGGTGGGAGCTGTTTTTT	CASSPTGWELFF
-	-	TRBV27	TRBJ1-2	TGTGCCAGCGAAACAGGGAACTATGGCTACACCTTC	CASETGNYGYTF
-	-	TRBV18	TRBJ2-1	TGTGCCAGCTCCCCGAGTTTTTTTGAGTTCTTC	CASSPSFFEFF
-	-	TRBV4-2	TRBJ2-3	TGTGCCAGCAGCCTACTAGTTGGGACAGATACGCAGTATTTT	CASSLLVGTDTQYF
TRBD2	few	TRBV30	TRBJ2-1	TGTGCCTGGAAAGGGGGTAGCGGGAGAATGTCCTACAATGAGCAGTTCTTC	CAWKGGSGRMSYNEQFF
TRBD1	-	TRBV6-5	TRBJ1-1	TGTGCCAGCGGGACAGACAGGAACACTGAAGCTTTCTTT	CASGTDRNTEAFF
-	-	TRBV6-1	TRBJ1-1	TGTGCCAGCAGTCAGGGCCAGAACACTGAAGCTTTCTTT	CASSQGQNTEAFF
-	-	TRBV28	TRBJ2-6	TGTGCCAGCAGTGCTACAGTTCCTGCTGGGGCCAACGTCCTGACTTTC	CASSATVPAGANVLTF
-	-	TRBV9	TRBJ2-1	TGTGCCAGCAGCGCCACTAGCTACAATGAGCAGTTCTTC	CASSATSYNEQFF
-	-	TRBV6-1	TRBJ1-1	TGTGCCAGCAGTGAGCTGGGCAGGGCCAAAGTGGTAGCTTTCTTT	CASSELGRAKVVAFF
-	-	TRBV2	TRBJ1-1	TGTGCCAGCAGTGAAAGTCTACTCGTCACTGAAGCTTTCTTT	CASSESLLVTEAFF
-	-	TRBV28	TRBJ2-7	TGTGCCAGCAGGGCCTGGACAAGTAAGGCGCGCGAGCAGTACTTC	CASRAWTSKAREQYF
-	-	TRBV25-1	TRBJ2-2	TGTGCCAGCAGACAGGAGGGGACTACCGGGGAGCTGTTTTTT	CASRQEGTTGELFF
-	-	TRBV19	TRBJ1-5	TGTGCCAGTAGTATGCCCCACCCTCTCGACAGGAGCAATCAGCCCCAGCATTTT	CASSMPHPLDRSNQPQHF
TRBD2	few	TRBV2	TRBJ2-2	TGTGCCAGCAACGGCGGGGGGCGGAACACCGGGGAGCTGTTTTTT	CASNGGGRNTGELFF